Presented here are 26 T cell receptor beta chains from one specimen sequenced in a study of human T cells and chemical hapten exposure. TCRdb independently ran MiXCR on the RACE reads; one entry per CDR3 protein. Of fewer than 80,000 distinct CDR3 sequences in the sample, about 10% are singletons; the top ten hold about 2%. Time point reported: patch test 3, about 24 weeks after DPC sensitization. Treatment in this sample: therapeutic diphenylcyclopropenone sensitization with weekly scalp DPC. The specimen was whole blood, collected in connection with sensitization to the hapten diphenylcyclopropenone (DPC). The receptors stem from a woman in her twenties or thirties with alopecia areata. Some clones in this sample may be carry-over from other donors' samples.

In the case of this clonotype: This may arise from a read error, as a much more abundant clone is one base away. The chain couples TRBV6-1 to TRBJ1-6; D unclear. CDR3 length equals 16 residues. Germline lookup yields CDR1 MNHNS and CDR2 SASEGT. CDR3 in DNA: TGTGCCAGAAGTGAAGGACGCCTGGATAGTTCTTCACCCCTCCACTTT. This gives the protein CARSEGRLDSSSPLHF.

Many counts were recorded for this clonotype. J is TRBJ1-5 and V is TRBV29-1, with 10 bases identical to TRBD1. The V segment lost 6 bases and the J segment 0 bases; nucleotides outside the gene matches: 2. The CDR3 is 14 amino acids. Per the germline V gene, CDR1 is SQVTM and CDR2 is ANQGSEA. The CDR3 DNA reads TGCAGCGTGGGGACAGGGGATAGCAATCAGCCCCAGCATTTT. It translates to CSVGTGDSNQPQHF.

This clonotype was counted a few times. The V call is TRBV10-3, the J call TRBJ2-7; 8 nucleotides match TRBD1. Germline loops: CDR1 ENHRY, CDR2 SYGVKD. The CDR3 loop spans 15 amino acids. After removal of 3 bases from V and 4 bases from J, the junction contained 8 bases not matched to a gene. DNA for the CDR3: TGTGCCATCAGTGAAGAACAGGGGGTTAGGTACGAGCAGTACTTC. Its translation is CAISEEQGVRYEQYF.

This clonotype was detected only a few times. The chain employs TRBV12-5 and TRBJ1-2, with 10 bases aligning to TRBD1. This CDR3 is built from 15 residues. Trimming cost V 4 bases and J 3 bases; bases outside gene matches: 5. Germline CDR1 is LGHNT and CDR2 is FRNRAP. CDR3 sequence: CASGSRQGAHYGYTF. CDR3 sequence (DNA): TGTGCTAGTGGTTCGCGACAGGGGGCCCACTATGGCTACACCTTC.

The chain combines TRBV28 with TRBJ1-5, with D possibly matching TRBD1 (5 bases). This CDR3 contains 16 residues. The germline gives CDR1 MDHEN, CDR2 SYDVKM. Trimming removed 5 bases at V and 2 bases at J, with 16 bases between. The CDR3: CASSLRQTRGNQPQHF. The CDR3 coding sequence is TGTGCCAGCAGTCTAAGACAGACAAGAGGCAATCAGCCCCAGCATTTT.

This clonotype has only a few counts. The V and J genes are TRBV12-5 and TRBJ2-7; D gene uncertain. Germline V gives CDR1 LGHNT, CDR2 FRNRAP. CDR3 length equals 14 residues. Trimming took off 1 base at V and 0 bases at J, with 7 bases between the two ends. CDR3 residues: CASGLDRASYEQYF. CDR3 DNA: TGTGCTAGTGGTTTGGACCGGGCCTCCTACGAGCAGTACTTC.

In nucleotides, the CDR3 is TGTGCCAGCAGACCGTTCTTGGCGACAGACGGCTACGAGCAGTACTTC. Its translation: CASRPFLATDGYEQYF. The chain recombines TRBV6-2 or TRBV6-3 with TRBJ2-7, with D maybe TRBD1 (5 bases). Germline V gene lookup returns CDR1 MNHEY and CDR2 SVGEGT. CDR3 length: 16 amino acids. With 6 bases removed from V and 3 bases from J, the gap between germline ends came to 21 bases.

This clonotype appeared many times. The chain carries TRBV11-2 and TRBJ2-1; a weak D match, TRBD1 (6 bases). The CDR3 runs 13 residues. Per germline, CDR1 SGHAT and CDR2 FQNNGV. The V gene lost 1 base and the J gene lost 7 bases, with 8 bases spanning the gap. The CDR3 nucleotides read TGTGCCAGCAGCTTAGGGACAGAGAATGAGCAGTTCTTC. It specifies CASSLGTENEQFF. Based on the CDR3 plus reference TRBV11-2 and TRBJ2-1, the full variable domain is EAGVAQSPRYKIIEKRQSVAFWCNPISGHATLYWYQQILGQGPKLLIQFQNNGVVDDSQLPKDRFSAERLKGVDSTLKIQPAKLEDSAVYLCASSLGTENEQFFGPGTRLTVL.

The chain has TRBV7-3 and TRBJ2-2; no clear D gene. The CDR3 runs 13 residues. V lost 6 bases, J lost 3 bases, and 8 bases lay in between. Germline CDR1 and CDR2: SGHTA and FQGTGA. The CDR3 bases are TGTGCCAGCAGTCAGGATGACACCGGGGAGCTGTTTTTT. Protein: CASSQDDTGELFF.

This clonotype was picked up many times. CDR3 region: CASSSGAGVRTDTQYF. Here the CDR3 DNA reads TGTGCCAGCAGCTCCGGAGCGGGGGTGAGGACAGATACGCAGTATTTT. The V call is TRBV7-3, the J call TRBJ2-3; 8 bases fit TRBD2. V shed 4 bases and J 3 bases; nucleotides not matched to a gene: 9. Per germline, CDR1 SGHTA and CDR2 FQGTGA. This CDR3 has 16 residues.

In DNA form, the CDR3 reads TGCGCCAGCAGCCAAGATAGGACAGGGAAATTCAACGAGCAGTACTTC. It specifies CASSQDRTGKFNEQYF. The chain recombines TRBV4-3 with TRBJ2-7, with 8 bases fitting TRBD1. Germline V gene sequence: CDR1 LGHNA, CDR2 YSLEER. V shed 0 bases, J shed 5 bases, and the junction held 9 bases outside the gene matches. This CDR3 has 16 residues.

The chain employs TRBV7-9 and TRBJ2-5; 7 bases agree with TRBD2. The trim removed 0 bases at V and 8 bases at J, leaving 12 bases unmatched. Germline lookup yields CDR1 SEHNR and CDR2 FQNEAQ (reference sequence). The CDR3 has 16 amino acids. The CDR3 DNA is TGTGCCAGCAGCTTAGCCCTAGCGGACAAGGCGGGTACCCAGTACTTC. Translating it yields CASSLALADKAGTQYF.

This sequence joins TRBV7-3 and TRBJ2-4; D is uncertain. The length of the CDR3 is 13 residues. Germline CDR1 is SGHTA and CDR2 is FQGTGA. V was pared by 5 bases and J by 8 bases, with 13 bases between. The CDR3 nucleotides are TGTGCCAGCAGCGACGGGCCCACGGACATTCAGTACTTC. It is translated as CASSDGPTDIQYF.

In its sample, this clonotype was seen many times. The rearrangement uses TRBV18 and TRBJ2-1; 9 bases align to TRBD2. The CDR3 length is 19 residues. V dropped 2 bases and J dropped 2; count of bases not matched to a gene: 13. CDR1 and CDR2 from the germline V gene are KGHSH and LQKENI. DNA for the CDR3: TGTGCCAGCTCACCAAAATCCCCGGCTAGCGGGATTACCTACAATGAGCAGTTCTTC. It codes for CASSPKSPASGITYNEQFF.

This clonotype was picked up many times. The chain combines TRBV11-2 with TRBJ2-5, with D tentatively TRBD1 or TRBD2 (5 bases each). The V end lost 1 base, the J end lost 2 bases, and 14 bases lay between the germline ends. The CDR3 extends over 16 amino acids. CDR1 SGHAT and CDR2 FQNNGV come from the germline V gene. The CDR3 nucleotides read TGTGCCAGCAGCTTAGTTAGTCCGGGGCATCAAGAGACCCAGTACTTC. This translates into CASSLVSPGHQETQYF.

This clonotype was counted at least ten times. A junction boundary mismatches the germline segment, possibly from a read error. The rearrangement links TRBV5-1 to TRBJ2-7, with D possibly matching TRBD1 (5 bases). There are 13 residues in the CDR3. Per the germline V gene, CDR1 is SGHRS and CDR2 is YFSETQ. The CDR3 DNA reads TGCGCCACCAGCAGGGCCCGCTCCTACGAGCAGTACTTC. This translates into CATSRARSYEQYF.

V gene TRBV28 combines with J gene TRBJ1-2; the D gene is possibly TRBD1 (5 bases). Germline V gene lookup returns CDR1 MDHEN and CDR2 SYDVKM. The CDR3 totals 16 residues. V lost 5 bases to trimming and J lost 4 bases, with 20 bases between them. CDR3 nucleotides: TGTGCCAGCAGTCGGGGTGGCGCGGGGCCTGGCTATGGCTACACCTTC. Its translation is CASSRGGAGPGYGYTF.

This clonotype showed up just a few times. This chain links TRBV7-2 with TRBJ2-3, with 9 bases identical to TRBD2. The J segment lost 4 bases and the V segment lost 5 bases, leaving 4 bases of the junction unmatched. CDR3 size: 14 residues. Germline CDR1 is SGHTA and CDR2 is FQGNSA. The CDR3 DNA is TGTGCCAGCAGCGGGACTAGCCGGGCAGATACGCAGTATTTT. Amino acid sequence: CASSGTSRADTQYF.

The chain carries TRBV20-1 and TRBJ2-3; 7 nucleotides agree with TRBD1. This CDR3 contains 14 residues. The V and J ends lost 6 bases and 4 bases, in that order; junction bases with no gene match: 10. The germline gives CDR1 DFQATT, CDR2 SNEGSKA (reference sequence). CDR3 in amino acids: CSAIAITGADTQYF. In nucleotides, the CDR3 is TGCAGTGCAATAGCTATTACAGGGGCAGATACGCAGTATTTT.

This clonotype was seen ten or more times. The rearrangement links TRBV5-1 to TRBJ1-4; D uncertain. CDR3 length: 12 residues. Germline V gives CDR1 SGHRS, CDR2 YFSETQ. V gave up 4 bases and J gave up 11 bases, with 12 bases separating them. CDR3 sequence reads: CASSPDGVKLFF. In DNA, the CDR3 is TGCGCCAGCAGCCCGGACGGGGTTAAACTGTTTTTT.

CDR3 sequence: CASSYRTAYEQYF. The CDR3 DNA follows: TGTGCCAGCAGCTACAGGACGGCCTACGAGCAGTACTTC. The chain uses TRBV3-1 and TRBJ2-7, with a tentative D call TRBD1 (5 bases). V was trimmed by 5 bases and J by 2 bases, leaving 10 bases between them. CDR1 and CDR2 from the germline V gene are LGHDT and YNNKEL (reference sequence). The CDR3 sequence is 13 residues long.

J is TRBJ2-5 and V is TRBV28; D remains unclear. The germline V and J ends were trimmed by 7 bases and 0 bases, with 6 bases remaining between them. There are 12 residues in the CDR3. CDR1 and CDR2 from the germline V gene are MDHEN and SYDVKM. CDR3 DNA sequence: TGTGCCAGCAATGGCAACCAAGAGACCCAGTACTTC. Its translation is CASNGNQETQYF.

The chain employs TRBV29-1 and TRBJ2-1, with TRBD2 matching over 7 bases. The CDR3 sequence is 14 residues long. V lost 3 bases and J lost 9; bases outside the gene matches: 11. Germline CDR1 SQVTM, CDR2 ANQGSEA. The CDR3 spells CSVDSSGRRGEQFF. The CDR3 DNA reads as TGCAGCGTTGATTCCTCCGGGAGGCGGGGTGAGCAGTTCTTC.

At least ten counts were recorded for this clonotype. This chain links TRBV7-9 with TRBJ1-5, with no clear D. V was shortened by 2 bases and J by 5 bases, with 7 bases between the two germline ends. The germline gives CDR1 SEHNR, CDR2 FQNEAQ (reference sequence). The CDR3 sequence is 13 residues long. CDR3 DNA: TGTGCCAGCAGCTTACAACAAGATCAGCCCCAGCATTTT. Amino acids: CASSLQQDQPQHF.

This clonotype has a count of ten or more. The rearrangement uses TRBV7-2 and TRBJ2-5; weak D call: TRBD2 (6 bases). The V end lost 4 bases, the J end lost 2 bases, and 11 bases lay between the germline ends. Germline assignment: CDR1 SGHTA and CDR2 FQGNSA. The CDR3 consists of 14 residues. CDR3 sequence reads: CASSWRLGQETQYF. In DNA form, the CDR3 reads TGTGCCAGCAGCTGGAGACTAGGGCAAGAGACCCAGTACTTC.

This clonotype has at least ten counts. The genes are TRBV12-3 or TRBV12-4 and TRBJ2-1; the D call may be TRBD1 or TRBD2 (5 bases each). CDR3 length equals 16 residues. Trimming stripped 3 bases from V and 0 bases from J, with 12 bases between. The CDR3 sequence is CASSFRGHSSYNEQFF. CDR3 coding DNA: TGTGCCAGCAGTTTCCGGGGCCATAGCTCCTACAATGAGCAGTTCTTC.